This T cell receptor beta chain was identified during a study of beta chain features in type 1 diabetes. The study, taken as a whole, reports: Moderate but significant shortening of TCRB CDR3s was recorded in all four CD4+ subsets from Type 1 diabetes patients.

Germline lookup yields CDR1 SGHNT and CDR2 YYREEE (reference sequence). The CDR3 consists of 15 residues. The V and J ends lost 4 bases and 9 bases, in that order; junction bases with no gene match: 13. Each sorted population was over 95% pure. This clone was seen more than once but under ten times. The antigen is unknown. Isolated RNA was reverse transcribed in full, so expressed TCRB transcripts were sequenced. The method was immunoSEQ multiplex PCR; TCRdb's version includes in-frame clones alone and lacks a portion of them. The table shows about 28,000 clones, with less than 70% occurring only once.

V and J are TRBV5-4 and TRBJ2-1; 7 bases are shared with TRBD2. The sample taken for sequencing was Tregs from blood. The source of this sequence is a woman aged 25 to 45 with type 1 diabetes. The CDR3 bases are TGTGCCAGCAGCCGCCCTAGCGGAACCTCTATTGAGCAGTTCTTC. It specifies CASSRPSGTSIEQFF.